The text below deals with one TCR beta chain. Antigen: not known. The data were obtained in a study of siplizumab effects on memory and regulatory T cells. Study-wide results and caveats: The average Treg-derived proportion among mappable alloreactive CD4+ clones was 55% to 80% with siplizumab versus 26.9% in controls.

Assays captured 95,000 to 100,000 TCR templates per sample. Method: immunoSEQ multiplex PCR; TCRdb's copy keeps in-frame clones and lacks some. The sample holds some 75,000 clones, 93% seen once. Per the germline V gene, CDR1 is LNHDA and CDR2 is SQIVND (reference sequence). This CDR3 region has 14 residues. Trimming at V came to 4 bases and at J to 1 base, leaving 2 bases not matched to a gene. The TCR sequence derives from a human donor in good health. Source material: CD8+ T cells sorted from blood. The chain employs TRBV19 and TRBJ1-1; 8 positions match TRBD1. CDR3 bases: TGTGCCAGTAGTACAGGGGGCGGGAACACTGAAGCTTTCTTT. Translating gives CASSTGGGNTEAFF.